A selection of T cell receptor beta chains follows, all from one sample in a study of T-cell memory formation after mild COVID-19. TCRdb re-derived calls from the 5' RACE reads in MiXCR, one entry per CDR3 protein. The data show about 180,000 distinct CDR3 sequences, less than 20% seen once. The source material was PBMCs or a T cell subset sorted from them (not recorded which). These receptors came from a young man who had mild COVID-19 (a few samples of this study predate the infection). Cell type and time point are not known. CDR3s include the opening cysteine and the closing phenylalanine or tryptophan. A D gene is named only where the DNA matches it firmly. Clone size is given for some rows only: seen once, a few or many times, or a class if the clone is expanded.

clone size	V gene	CDR3 length	D gene	J gene	CDR3 DNA	CDR3 protein
few	TRBV20-1	13	TRBD1	TRBJ1-1	TGCAGTGCTCCGGGACAGGGGGACACTGAAGCTTTCTTT	CSAPGQGDTEAFF
NA	TRBV4-3	14	TRBD1	TRBJ1-1	TGCGCCAGCAGCCAGACAGGGGGCTATACTGAAGCTTTCTTT	CASSQTGGYTEAFF
many	TRBV18	14	NA	TRBJ2-1	TGTGCCAGCTCACCCGACAGGAGTCGCAATGAGCAGTTCTTC	CASSPDRSRNEQFF
NA	TRBV5-6	18	NA	TRBJ1-1	TGTGCCAGCAGCTTGGCCGCCGCCCAGGGAGGGGTAGTCACTGAAGCTTTCTTT	CASSLAAAQGGVVTEAFF
NA	TRBV7-9	14	TRBD1	TRBJ2-7	TGTGCCAGCAGCCCAGGGGGACACTTCTACGAGCAGTACTTC	CASSPGGHFYEQYF
few	TRBV24-1	15	NA	TRBJ2-2	TGTGCCACCAGTGACACTACAGAGAACACCGGGGAGCTGTTTTTT	CATSDTTENTGELFF
many	TRBV9	14	NA	TRBJ2-7	TGTGCCAGCAGCGTACAGGGTGTTCCCTACGAGCAGTACTTC	CASSVQGVPYEQYF
NA	TRBV5-1	16	NA	TRBJ2-6	TGCGCCAGCTCTGGAACAGCAAGCTCTGGGGCCAACGTCCTGACTTTC	CASSGTASSGANVLTF
NA	TRBV29-1	14	NA	TRBJ2-7	TGCAGCGCTACCTCCAAGGGGCCCGGGAATGGGCAGTACTTC	CSATSKGPGNGQYF
few	TRBV7-9	15	TRBD1	TRBJ2-1	TGTGCCAGCAGCTTAGGACAGGGAATTTACAATGAGCAGTTCTTC	CASSLGQGIYNEQFF
few	TRBV12-3/TRBV12-4	14	NA	TRBJ1-5	TGTGCCAGCAGTTTCCGGTCCCAGAATCAGCCCCAGCATTTT	CASSFRSQNQPQHF
few	TRBV12-3/TRBV12-4	11	NA	TRBJ1-1	TGTGCCAGCAGTTTCCGGAGAAGGGCTTTCTTT	CASSFRRRAFF
few	TRBV7-9	12	NA	TRBJ2-3	TGTGCCGGGGGAAGAGGCACAGATACGCAGTATTTT	CAGGRGTDTQYF
NA	TRBV11-3	14	NA	TRBJ2-3	TGTGCCAGCAGCTTAGCTGAGGGACGAGATACGCAGTATTTT	CASSLAEGRDTQYF
NA	TRBV11-2	15	TRBD2	TRBJ2-3	TGTGCCAGCAGCCGACGGACTAGCGGCACAGATACGCAGTATTTT	CASSRRTSGTDTQYF
few	TRBV18	15	NA	TRBJ1-4	TGTGCCAGCTCACCGAGGAGTGCAACTAATGAAAAACTGTTTTTT	CASSPRSATNEKLFF
few	TRBV5-1	18	TRBD1	TRBJ2-6	TGCGCCAGCAGCTGGGGGGGACAGGGAAGTGCTGGGGCCAACGTCCTGACTTTC	CASSWGGQGSAGANVLTF
few	TRBV6-2/TRBV6-3	14	TRBD2	TRBJ2-5	TGTGCCAGCAGTTCACTAGCGTCGGAAGAGACCCAGTACTTC	CASSSLASEETQYF
few	TRBV5-1	16	NA	TRBJ1-4	TGCGCCAGCAGCTTGGGACAGCGCTCGGCTAATGAAAAACTGTTTTTT	CASSLGQRSANEKLFF
NA	TRBV24-1	12	NA	TRBJ2-1	TGTGCCACCAGCGCGAGGGGAGATGAGCAGTTCTTC	CATSARGDEQFF
NA	TRBV7-2	14	TRBD1	TRBJ2-1	TGTGCCAGCAGCGTACAGACAGGGGCCCATGAGCAGTTCTTC	CASSVQTGAHEQFF
NA	TRBV11-2	14	NA	TRBJ1-1	TGTGCCAGCAGCTTGTCCGGGGTGAGAACTGAAGCTTTCTTT	CASSLSGVRTEAFF
few	TRBV7-6	14	NA	TRBJ2-3	TGTGCCAGCAGCTTGGGACAAGTCACAGATACGCAGTATTTT	CASSLGQVTDTQYF
few	TRBV6-2/TRBV6-3	14	NA	TRBJ2-5	TGTGCCAGCAGTCTACAGGGTTTTGCGGAGACCCAGTACTTC	CASSLQGFAETQYF
few	TRBV7-2	17	TRBD1	TRBJ1-5	TGTGCCAGCAGCTTACTAGGGACAGGGGCCAAACATCAGCCCCAGCATTTT	CASSLLGTGAKHQPQHF
NA	TRBV12-3/TRBV12-4	13	NA	TRBJ2-3	TGTGCCAGCAGTTTCGGGGGCCGTAATACGCAGTATTTT	CASSFGGRNTQYF
NA	TRBV6-5	14	TRBD1	TRBJ1-6	TGTGCCAGCAGTCGACAGGGGGTTTATTCACCCCTCCACTTT	CASSRQGVYSPLHF
NA	TRBV5-6	14	NA	TRBJ1-2	TGTGCCAGCAGCTCGCGGGGGGCCAACTATGGCTACACCTTC	CASSSRGANYGYTF
many	TRBV12-3/TRBV12-4	12	TRBD1	TRBJ1-2	TGTGCCAGCAGTTATACAGGGGATGGCTACACCTTC	CASSYTGDGYTF
many	TRBV20-1	12	NA	TRBJ1-5	TGCAGTGCAAGCAGTAGCAATCAGCCCCAGCATTTT	CSASSSNQPQHF
NA	TRBV7-3	15	TRBD2	TRBJ2-3	TGTGCCAGCAGCCCGGGACTAGCGGTTATAGATACGCAGTATTTT	CASSPGLAVIDTQYF
NA	TRBV7-2	13	NA	TRBJ2-3	TGTGCCAGCAGCTTTGCTCACACAGATACGCAGTATTTT	CASSFAHTDTQYF
few	TRBV11-2	18	NA	TRBJ2-1	TGTGCCAGCAGCGCCGCGCGGGGACTTGGGGCCCTATCAAATGAGCAGTTCTTC	CASSAARGLGALSNEQFF
NA	TRBV29-1	14	NA	TRBJ2-5	TGCAGCGTTAAGGGGGCGGGGGGATATGAGACCCAGTACTTC	CSVKGAGGYETQYF
few	TRBV12-3/TRBV12-4	16	TRBD1	TRBJ1-2	TGTGCCAGCAGTTCCGGGTCAGGGGGCGCATACTATGGCTACACCTTC	CASSSGSGGAYYGYTF
many	TRBV5-1	11	NA	TRBJ2-5	TGCGCCAGCAGCGGACAAGAGACCCAGTACTTC	CASSGQETQYF
NA	TRBV3-1	14	TRBD1	TRBJ2-1	TGTGCCAGCAGCCCAAGACAGGGGACCCGCGAGCAGTTCTTC	CASSPRQGTREQFF
few	TRBV20-1	13	NA	TRBJ1-5	TGCAGTGCTAGAGGGTTCCAGGGTCAGCCCCAGCATTTT	CSARGFQGQPQHF
NA	TRBV7-3	13	NA	TRBJ1-1	TGTGCCAGCAGCCCAACAGGGCGTGATGAAGCTTTCTTT	CASSPTGRDEAFF
NA	TRBV4-2	15	NA	TRBJ1-1	TGTGCCAGCAGCCACGTGTCCCTGATGAACACTGAAGCTTTCTTT	CASSHVSLMNTEAFF
many	TRBV12-3/TRBV12-4	16	TRBD1	TRBJ1-6	TGTGCCAGCACCGGACAAAACGGACAGGGGAATTCACCCCTCCACTTT	CASTGQNGQGNSPLHF
NA	TRBV11-2	13	NA	TRBJ2-7	TGTGCCAGCAGCTTAGGGAACAGGGACGAGCAGTACTTC	CASSLGNRDEQYF
NA	TRBV7-2	17	TRBD2	TRBJ2-1	TGTGCCAGCAGCTTAGTGTTTAACGGGGGGGCAGTAGATGAGCAGTTCTTC	CASSLVFNGGAVDEQFF
few	TRBV7-2	14	NA	TRBJ2-5	TGTGCCAGCAGCTTTTCTCCCAGGAAAGAGACCCAGTACTTC	CASSFSPRKETQYF
NA	TRBV29-1	14	TRBD1	TRBJ1-2	TGCAGCGTTGTCAACCCGGGACAGAACTATGGCTACACCTTC	CSVVNPGQNYGYTF
few	TRBV15	13	NA	TRBJ1-4	TGTGCCACCAGCAGAGAACAGGGTGAAAAACTGTTTTTT	CATSREQGEKLFF
NA	TRBV9	14	TRBD1	TRBJ1-6	TGTGCCAGCAGCGAGGACAGGATTAATTCACCCCTCCACTTT	CASSEDRINSPLHF
few	TRBV12-3/TRBV12-4	13	TRBD1	TRBJ1-6	TGTGCCAGCAGCCCGGGACAGGGCTCACCCCTCCACTTT	CASSPGQGSPLHF
NA	TRBV25-1	15	NA	TRBJ2-5	TGTGCCAGTGGCCGGCCGAGGGGCGCGGGGGAGACCCAGTACTTC	CASGRPRGAGETQYF
NA	TRBV4-2	13	NA	TRBJ1-2	TGTGCCAGCAAACGGGGACCGAACTATGGCTACACCTTC	CASKRGPNYGYTF
many	TRBV5-1	15	NA	TRBJ2-4	TGCGCCAGCAGCTTGAGCCCCGAGGGGGGGAACATTCAGTACTTC	CASSLSPEGGNIQYF
NA	TRBV5-5	12	NA	TRBJ1-1	TGTGCCAGCAGCCCCTCGGACGGAGAAGCTTTCTTT	CASSPSDGEAFF
NA	TRBV20-1	15	TRBD1	TRBJ1-1	TGCAGTGCACAACCGGGACAGGGGGCTTTCGGTGAAGCTTTCTTT	CSAQPGQGAFGEAFF
few	TRBV7-2	16	TRBD2	TRBJ2-5	TGTGCCAGCAGCGCCCCGGGTAGCGGGGGGGTCGGGACCCAGTACTTC	CASSAPGSGGVGTQYF